Below are 6 T cell receptor beta chains sequenced from a single sample in a study of cytomegalovirus exposure and HLA in healthy donors. 13 Jbeta primers and 60 Vbeta primers were used for the PCR. Using immunoSEQ multiplex PCR, the repertoire was profiled, and TCRdb retains in-frame clones only, with some absent. Seen here are about 180,000 clones, about 86% observed once, and the top ten hold around 2.2%. Sequencing was done on a sample of PBMCs. The receptor source for this set is a woman in her thirties in good health and CMV-seronegative.

This chain uses TRBV5-1 with TRBJ2-4; TRBD2 aligns across 7 bases. The CDR3 consists of 16 residues. Per the germline V gene, CDR1 is SGHRS and CDR2 is YFSETQ. V lost 0 bases, J lost 2 bases, and 5 bases stayed unmatched. CDR3 nucleotides: TGCGCCAGCAGCTTGGGGCAGGGAGGGACCAAAAACATTCAGTACTTC. It is translated as CASSLGQGGTKNIQYF.

This rearrangement joins TRBV6-5 to TRBJ2-2; 10 nucleotides agree with TRBD1. Germline CDR1 is MNHEY and CDR2 is SVGAGI. This CDR3 has 15 amino acids. The junction had 5 bases not matched to a gene; V was cut back by 6 bases and J by 4 bases. As DNA, the CDR3 is TGTGCCAGCAGAAGGGACAGGGGCCCCACCGGGGAGCTGTTTTTT. Amino acid sequence: CASRRDRGPTGELFF.

This clone has just a few counts. V gene TRBV6-6 combines with J gene TRBJ1-2; no definite D call. The CDR3 is 14 amino acids. Per germline, CDR1 MNHNY and CDR2 SVGAGI (reference sequence). The V and J ends lost 0 bases and 2 bases respectively, with 7 bases between them. The CDR3 DNA reads as TGTGCCAGCAGTTACTCTAGTGTAAACTATGGCTACACCTTC. Its translation is CASSYSSVNYGYTF.

On this clone: Other nucleotide sequences from this sample produce the same CDR3. This chain links TRBV28 with TRBJ2-7, with D possibly matching TRBD2 (5 bases). This CDR3 contains 13 residues. V shed 3 bases and J shed 2 bases, with 8 bases lying between them. Germline CDR1 MDHEN, CDR2 SYDVKM. The CDR3 nucleotides are TGTGCCAGCAGTTTCTCGGGGACCTACGAGCAGTACTTC. Protein product: CASSFSGTYEQYF.

The chain joins TRBV7-8 to TRBJ2-3, with 12 bases aligning to TRBD2. CDR1 is SGHVS, CDR2 FQNEAQ, per germline. The CDR3 is made up of 16 amino acids. The ends lost 5 bases at V and 3 bases at J; junction bases unmatched: 6. The CDR3 bases are TGTGCCAGCAGCAGTGGACTAGCGGGGCAGACAGATACGCAGTATTTT. Protein sequence: CASSSGLAGQTDTQYF. Drawing the rest from reference TRBV7-8 and TRBJ2-3, the complete variable domain is GAGVSQSPRYKVAKRGQDVALRCDPISGHVSLFWYQQALGQGPEFLTYFQNEAQLDKSGLPSDRFFAERPEGSVSTLKIQRTQQEDSAVYLCASSSGLAGQTDTQYFGPGTRLTVL.

The V call is TRBV5-4, the J call TRBJ2-7; tentatively, D is TRBD1 (5 bases). CDR1 is SGHNT and CDR2 is YYREEE in the germline V gene (reference sequence). Trimming cost V 2 bases and J 4 bases, with 10 bases left between them. The CDR3 spans 13 residues. This chain's CDR3 is CASSLGHPYEQYF. DNA for the CDR3: TGTGCCAGCAGCTTAGGACACCCGTACGAGCAGTACTTC.